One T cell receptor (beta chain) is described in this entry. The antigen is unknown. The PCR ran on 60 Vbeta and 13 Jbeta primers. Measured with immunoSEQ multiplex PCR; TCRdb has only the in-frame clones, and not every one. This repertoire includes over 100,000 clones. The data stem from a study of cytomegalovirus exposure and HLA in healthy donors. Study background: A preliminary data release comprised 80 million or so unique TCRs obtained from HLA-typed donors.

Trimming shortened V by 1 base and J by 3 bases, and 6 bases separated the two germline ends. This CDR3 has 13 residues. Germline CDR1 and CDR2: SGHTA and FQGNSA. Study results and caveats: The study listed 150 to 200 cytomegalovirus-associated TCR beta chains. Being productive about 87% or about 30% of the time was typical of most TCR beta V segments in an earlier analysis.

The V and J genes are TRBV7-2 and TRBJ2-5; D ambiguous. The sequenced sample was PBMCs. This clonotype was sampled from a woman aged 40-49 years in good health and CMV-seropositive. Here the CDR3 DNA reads TGTGCCAGCAGCTTAGTTGCGAAAGAGACCCAGTACTTC. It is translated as CASSLVAKETQYF.